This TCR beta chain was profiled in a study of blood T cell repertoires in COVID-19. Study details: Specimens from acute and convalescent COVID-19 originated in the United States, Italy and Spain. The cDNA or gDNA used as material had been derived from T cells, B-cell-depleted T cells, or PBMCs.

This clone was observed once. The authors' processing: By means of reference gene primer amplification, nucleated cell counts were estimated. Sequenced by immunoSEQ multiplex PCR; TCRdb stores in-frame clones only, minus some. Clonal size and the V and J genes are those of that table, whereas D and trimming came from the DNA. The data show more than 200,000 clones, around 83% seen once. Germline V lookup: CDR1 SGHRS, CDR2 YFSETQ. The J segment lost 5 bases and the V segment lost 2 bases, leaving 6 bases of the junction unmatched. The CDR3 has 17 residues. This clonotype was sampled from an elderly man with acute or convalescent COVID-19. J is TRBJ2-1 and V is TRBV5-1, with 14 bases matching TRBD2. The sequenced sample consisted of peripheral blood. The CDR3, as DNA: TGCGCCAGCAGCTTTTCCGGGACTAGCGGGGGAAACAATGAGCAGTTCTTC. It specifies CASSFSGTSGGNNEQFF.